This TCR beta chain was documented in a study of beta chain features in type 1 diabetes. The study, taken as a whole, reports: For Type 1 diabetes patients, all four CD4+ subsets carried TCRB CDR3s that were moderately but significantly shorter.

This clone was counted only a few times. Its specificity is not known. Every isolated RNA sample was fully reverse transcribed, so sequencing captured expressed TCRB transcripts. Using immunoSEQ multiplex PCR, the repertoire was profiled, and TCRdb retains in-frame clones only, with some absent. The data show fewer than 400,000 clones, with approximately 9.7% seen just once and roughly 1% held by the top ten. CDR1 and CDR2 (germline): SGHTA, FQGNSA. V lost 1 base, J lost 2 bases, and 2 bases stayed unmatched. The CDR3 totals 15 residues. The specimen was central memory CD4+ T cells from blood. This receptor was obtained from a man younger than 45 with type 1 diabetes. V and J are TRBV7-2 and TRBJ2-1; TRBD2 matches at 7 bases. Here the CDR3 DNA reads TGTGCCAGCAGCTTAGGTGGGGGGGCCTACAATGAGCAGTTCTTC. This translates into CASSLGGGAYNEQFF.